Below are 9 T cell receptor beta chains sequenced from a single sample in a study of blood T cell repertoires in COVID-19. The assay was immunoSEQ multiplex PCR, and TCRdb's table has in-frame clones only and misses some. In the table there are under 150,000 clones, 75% to 90% of which are singletons. The sequenced sample was PBMCs or T cells enriched from blood (not recorded which). Receptors originate from a woman between 45 and 60 years old who had recovered from COVID-19.

The V gene is TRBV18, the J gene TRBJ1-1; weak D call: TRBD1 (5 bases). The CDR3 extends over 15 amino acids. Between the trimmed V and J ends, which lost 2 bases and 2 bases, there was a span of 12 bases. Germline V gene lookup returns CDR1 KGHSH and CDR2 LQKENI. The CDR3 spells CASSPRVRENTEAFF. In DNA form, the CDR3 reads TGTGCCAGCTCACCAAGGGTCAGGGAAAACACTGAAGCTTTCTTT.

V is TRBV5-6 and J is TRBJ1-1; TRBD1 aligns across 8 bases. Germline CDR1 SGHDT, CDR2 YYEEEE. The V and J ends lost 3 bases and 2 bases, in that order; junction bases with no gene match: 6. The CDR3 sequence is 15 residues long. CDR3 sequence: CASSSYDRGNTEAFF. The CDR3 region has the DNA TGTGCCAGCAGCTCTTACGACAGGGGAAACACTGAAGCTTTCTTT.

This rearrangement joins TRBV9 to TRBJ1-1; a possible D gene is TRBD1 (5 bases). The V gene's germline CDR1 is SGDLS and CDR2 YYNGEE. Trimming took 5 bases from V and 10 from J, leaving 12 bases between them. The CDR3 extends over 11 amino acids. The DNA for the CDR3 is TGTGCCAGCAGGGGGGGATTAGGAGCTTTCTTT. Its translation: CASRGGLGAFF.

V and J are TRBV27 and TRBJ2-7, with a weak D call TRBD1 (6 bases). Germline V CDR1 and CDR2: MNHEY, SMNVEV (reference sequence). There are 16 residues in the CDR3. Trimming shortened V by 1 base and J by 5 bases, and 18 bases separated the two germline ends. CDR3 residues: CASSLYAPQGTHEQYF. The CDR3 region has the DNA TGTGCCAGCAGTTTATACGCCCCCCAGGGGACGCACGAGCAGTACTTC.

The chain has TRBV7-2 and TRBJ2-7, with 9 positions matching TRBD1. Germline loops: CDR1 SGHTA, CDR2 FQGNSA. There are 14 residues in the CDR3. After removal of 5 bases from V and 6 bases from J, the junction contained 8 bases not matched to a gene. This chain's CDR3 is CASSKAGTGREQYF. The CDR3 nucleotides are TGTGCCAGCAGCAAGGCCGGGACAGGGCGCGAGCAGTACTTC.

V usage is TRBV20-1 and J usage is TRBJ1-2; 7 bases are shared with TRBD1. The CDR3 length is 11 residues. Germline CDR1 and CDR2: DFQATT and SNEGSKA (reference sequence). CDR3 sequence: CRVGTDYGYTF. The CDR3 nucleotides are TGCAGGGTCGGGACAGACTATGGCTACACCTTC.

The gene calls are TRBV18 and TRBJ1-6, with 8 bases fitting TRBD1. V dropped 1 base and J dropped 5; count of bases not matched to a gene: 4. This CDR3 comprises 16 residues. From germline, CDR1 is KGHSH and CDR2 LQKENI. The CDR3: CASSPRQTGDNSPLHF. Here the CDR3 DNA reads TGTGCCAGCTCACCACGTCAGACAGGGGATAATTCACCCCTCCACTTT.

J is TRBJ1-2 and V is TRBV7-9; no firm D call. The CDR3 is made up of 12 amino acids. Trimming took off 1 base at V and 7 bases at J, with 7 bases between the two ends. Germline lookup yields CDR1 SEHNR and CDR2 FQNEAQ (reference sequence). CDR3 region: CASSLGEGGYTF. In nucleotides, the CDR3 is TGTGCCAGCAGCTTAGGGGAGGGTGGCTACACCTTC.

This chain connects TRBV19 to TRBJ1-2, with TRBD1 matching 7 bases. The CDR3 runs 14 residues. CDR1 and CDR2 (germline): LNHDA, SQIVND (reference sequence). V shed 7 bases, J shed 3 bases, and the junction held 8 bases outside the gene matches. For the CDR3, the DNA is TGTGCCAGTAAACCGGTGGGACAGTACTATGGCTACACCTTC. This sequence encodes CASKPVGQYYGYTF.